The clone carrying this T cell receptor beta chain was observed a few times. Its specificity is not known. Germline assignment: CDR1 DFQATT and CDR2 SNEGSKA (reference sequence). V lost 2 bases to trimming and J lost 3 bases, with 8 bases between them. This CDR3 comprises 12 residues. TCRdb recomputed calls from the 5' RACE reads with MiXCR, one row per CDR3 protein. The data show 84,000 or so distinct CDR3 sequences, approximately 30% seen once. This entry comes from a study of CD8 T cells in ankylosing spondylitis. Study findings and constraints: Those disease-linked clones were CD8+; they were also relatively rare in peripheral blood. Reportedly, matched ankylosing spondylitis synovial fluid was significantly enriched for disease-linked clones. Ankylosing spondylitis blood seemed to carry a telltale TCR beta motif made of several highly homologous variants.

This chain links TRBV20-1 with TRBJ2-7; D might be TRBD1 (5 bases). Sample: blood, either unsorted or a sorted T cell fraction (not recorded which). The source is a male donor with ankylosing spondylitis or in good health (not recorded which). The CDR3 nucleotides read TGCAGTGCTAGATCTGACAGCTACGAGCAGTACGTC. Its translation: CSARSDSYEQYV.